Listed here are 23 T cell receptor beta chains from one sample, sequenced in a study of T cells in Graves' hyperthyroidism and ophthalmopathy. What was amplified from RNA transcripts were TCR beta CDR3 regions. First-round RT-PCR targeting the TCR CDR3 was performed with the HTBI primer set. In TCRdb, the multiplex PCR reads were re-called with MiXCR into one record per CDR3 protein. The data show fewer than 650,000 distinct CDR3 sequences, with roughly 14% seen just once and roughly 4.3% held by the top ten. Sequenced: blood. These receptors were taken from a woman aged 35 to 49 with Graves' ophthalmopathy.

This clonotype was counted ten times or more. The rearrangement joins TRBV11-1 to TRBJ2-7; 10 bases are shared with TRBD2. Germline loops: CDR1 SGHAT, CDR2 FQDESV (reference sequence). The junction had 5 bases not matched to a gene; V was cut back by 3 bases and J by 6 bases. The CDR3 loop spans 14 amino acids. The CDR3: CASSFTSGTSEQYF. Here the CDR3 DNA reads TGTGCCAGCAGCTTCACTAGCGGGACGTCCGAGCAGTACTTC.

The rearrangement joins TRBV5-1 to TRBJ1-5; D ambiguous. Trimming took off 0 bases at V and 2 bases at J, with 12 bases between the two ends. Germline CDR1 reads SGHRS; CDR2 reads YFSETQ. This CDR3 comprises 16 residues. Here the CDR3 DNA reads TGCGCCAGCAGCTTGGAGGCGAACGGGGGCAATCAGCCCCAGCATTTT. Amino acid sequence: CASSLEANGGNQPQHF.

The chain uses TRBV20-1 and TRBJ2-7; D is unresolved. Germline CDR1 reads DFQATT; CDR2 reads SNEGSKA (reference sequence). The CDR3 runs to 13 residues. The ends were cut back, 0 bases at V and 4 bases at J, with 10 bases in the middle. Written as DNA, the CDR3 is TGCAGTGCTAGAGATAGGAGTTGGTACGAGCAGTACTTC. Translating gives CSARDRSWYEQYF.

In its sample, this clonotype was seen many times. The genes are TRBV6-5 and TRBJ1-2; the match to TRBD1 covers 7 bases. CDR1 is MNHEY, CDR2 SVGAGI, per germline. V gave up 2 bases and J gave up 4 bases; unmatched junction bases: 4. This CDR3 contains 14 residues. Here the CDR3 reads CASSYQTGSYGYTF. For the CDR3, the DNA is TGTGCCAGCAGTTACCAGACAGGGAGCTATGGCTACACCTTC.

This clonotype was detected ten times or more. CDR3 loop: CASSQTPNGEQYF. The CDR3 DNA follows: TGTGCCAGCAGTCAGACCCCAAATGGGGAGCAGTACTTC. The V gene is TRBV27, the J gene TRBJ2-7; D not certain. Germline V gives CDR1 MNHEY, CDR2 SMNVEV (reference sequence). V was clipped by 5 bases and J by 7 bases, with 15 bases between them. The CDR3 is 13 amino acids.

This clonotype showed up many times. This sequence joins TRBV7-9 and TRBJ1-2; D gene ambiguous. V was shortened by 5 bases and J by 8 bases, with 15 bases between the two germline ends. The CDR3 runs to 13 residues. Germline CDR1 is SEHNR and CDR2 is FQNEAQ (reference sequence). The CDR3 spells CASSTSSGNGYTF. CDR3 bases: TGTGCCAGCAGCACGAGTAGCGGGAACGGCTACACCTTC.

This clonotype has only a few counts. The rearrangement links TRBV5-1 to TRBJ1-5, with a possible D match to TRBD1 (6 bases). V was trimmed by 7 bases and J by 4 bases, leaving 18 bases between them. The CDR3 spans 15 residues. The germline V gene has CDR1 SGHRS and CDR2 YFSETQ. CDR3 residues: CASPFRQAPNQPQHF. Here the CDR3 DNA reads TGCGCCAGCCCTTTCCGACAGGCACCTAATCAGCCCCAGCATTTT.

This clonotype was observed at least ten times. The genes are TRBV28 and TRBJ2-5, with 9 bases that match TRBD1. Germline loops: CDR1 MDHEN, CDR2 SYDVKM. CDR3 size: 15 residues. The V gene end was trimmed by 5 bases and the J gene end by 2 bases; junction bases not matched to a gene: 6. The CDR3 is CASSRAGTGQETQYF. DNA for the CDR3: TGTGCCAGCAGTCGCGCTGGGACAGGGCAAGAGACCCAGTACTTC. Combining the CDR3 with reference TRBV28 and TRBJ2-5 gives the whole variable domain DVKVTQSSRYLVKRTGEKVFLECVQDMDHENMFWYRQDPGLGLRLIYFSYDVKMKEKGDIPEGYSVSREKKERFSLILESASTNQTSMYLCASSRAGTGQETQYFGPGTRLLVL.

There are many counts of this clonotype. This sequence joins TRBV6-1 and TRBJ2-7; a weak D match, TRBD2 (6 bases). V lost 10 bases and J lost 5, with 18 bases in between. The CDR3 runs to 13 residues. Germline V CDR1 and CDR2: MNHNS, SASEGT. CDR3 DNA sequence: TGTGCCACTTCACCAGGGCGGGGTGACGAGCAGTACTTC. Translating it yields CATSPGRGDEQYF.

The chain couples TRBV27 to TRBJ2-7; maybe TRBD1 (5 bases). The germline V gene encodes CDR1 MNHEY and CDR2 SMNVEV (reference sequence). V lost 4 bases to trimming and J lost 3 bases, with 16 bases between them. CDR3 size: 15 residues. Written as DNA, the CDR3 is TGTGCCAGCAGTTCACGACAGAATCCCTTCTACGAGCAGTACTTC. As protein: CASSSRQNPFYEQYF.

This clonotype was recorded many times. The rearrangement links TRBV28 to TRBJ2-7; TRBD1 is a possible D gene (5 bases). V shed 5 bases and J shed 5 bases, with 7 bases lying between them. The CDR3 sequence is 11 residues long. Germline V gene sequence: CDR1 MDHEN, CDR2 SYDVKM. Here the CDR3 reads CASSAGHEQYF. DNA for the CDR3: TGTGCCAGCAGTGCAGGGCACGAGCAGTACTTC.

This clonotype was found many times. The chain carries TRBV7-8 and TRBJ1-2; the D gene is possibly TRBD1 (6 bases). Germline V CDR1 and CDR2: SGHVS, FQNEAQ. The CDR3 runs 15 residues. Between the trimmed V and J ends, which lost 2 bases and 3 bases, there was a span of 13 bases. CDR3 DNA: TGTGCCAGCAGCTTAAGGGCAGGGGTGGACTATGGCTACACCTTC. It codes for CASSLRAGVDYGYTF.

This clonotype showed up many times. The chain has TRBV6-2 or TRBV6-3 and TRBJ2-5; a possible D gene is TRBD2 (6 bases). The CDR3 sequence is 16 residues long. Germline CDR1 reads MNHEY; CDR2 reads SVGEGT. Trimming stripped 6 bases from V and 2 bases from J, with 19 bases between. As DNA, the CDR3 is TGTGCCAGCAGCGGATGGTCTAAGGGACTTCAAGAGACCCAGTACTTC. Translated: CASSGWSKGLQETQYF.

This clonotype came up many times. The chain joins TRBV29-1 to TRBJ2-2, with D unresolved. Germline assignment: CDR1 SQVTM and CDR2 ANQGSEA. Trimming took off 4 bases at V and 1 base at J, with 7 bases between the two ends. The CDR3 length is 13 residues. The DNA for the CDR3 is TGCAGCGTTGTTTTAGAGAACACCGGGGAGCTGTTTTTT. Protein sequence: CSVVLENTGELFF.

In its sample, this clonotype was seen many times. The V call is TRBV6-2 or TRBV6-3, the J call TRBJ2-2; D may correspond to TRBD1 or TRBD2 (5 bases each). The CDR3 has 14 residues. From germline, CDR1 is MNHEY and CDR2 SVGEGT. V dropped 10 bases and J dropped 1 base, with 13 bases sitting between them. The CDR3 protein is CAISRDGNTGELFF. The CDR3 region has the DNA TGTGCCATCTCCCGGGACGGGAACACCGGGGAGCTGTTTTTT.

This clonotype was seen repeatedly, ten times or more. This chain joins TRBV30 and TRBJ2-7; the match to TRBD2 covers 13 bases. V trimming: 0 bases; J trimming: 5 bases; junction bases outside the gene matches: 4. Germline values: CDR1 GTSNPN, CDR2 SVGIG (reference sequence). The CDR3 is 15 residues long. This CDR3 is CAWSVPGTSGNEQYF. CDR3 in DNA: TGTGCCTGGAGTGTACCCGGGACTAGCGGGAACGAGCAGTACTTC. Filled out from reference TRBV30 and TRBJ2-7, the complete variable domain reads SQTIHQWPATLVQPVGSPLSLECTVEGTSNPNLYWYRQAAGRGLQLLFYSVGIGQISSEVPQNLSASRPQDRQFILSSKKLLLSDSGFYLCAWSVPGTSGNEQYFGPGTRLTVT.

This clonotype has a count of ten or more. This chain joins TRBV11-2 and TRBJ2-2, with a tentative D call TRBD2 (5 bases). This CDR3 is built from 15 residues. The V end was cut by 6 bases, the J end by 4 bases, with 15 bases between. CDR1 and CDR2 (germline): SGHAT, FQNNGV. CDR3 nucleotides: TGTGCCAGCAGACGGAACCCGGCGGGCACCGGGGAGCTGTTTTTT. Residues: CASRRNPAGTGELFF.

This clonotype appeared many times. The chain's CDR3 is CASSYRGPIYGYTF. CDR3 in DNA: TGTGCCAGCAGTTACAGGGGCCCTATTTATGGCTACACCTTC. V usage is TRBV6-5 and J usage is TRBJ1-2, with D possibly TRBD1 on 5 matching bases. The CDR3 is 14 residues long. Germline V gene sequence: CDR1 MNHEY, CDR2 SVGAGI. Trimming cost V 2 bases and J 5 bases, with 12 bases left between them.

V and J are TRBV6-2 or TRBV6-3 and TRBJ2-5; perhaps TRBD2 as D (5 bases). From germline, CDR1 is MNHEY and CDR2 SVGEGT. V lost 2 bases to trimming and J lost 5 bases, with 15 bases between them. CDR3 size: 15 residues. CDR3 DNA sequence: TGTGCCAGCAGTTACCCAAAGTCTGGGAGTGAGACCCAGTACTTC. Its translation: CASSYPKSGSETQYF.

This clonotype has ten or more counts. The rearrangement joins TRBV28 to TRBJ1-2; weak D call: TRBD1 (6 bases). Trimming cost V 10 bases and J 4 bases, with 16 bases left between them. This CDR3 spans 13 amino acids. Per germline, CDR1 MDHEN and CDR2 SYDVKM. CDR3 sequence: CATSPGDSYGYTF. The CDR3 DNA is TGTGCCACCTCACCAGGGGATTCCTATGGCTACACCTTC.

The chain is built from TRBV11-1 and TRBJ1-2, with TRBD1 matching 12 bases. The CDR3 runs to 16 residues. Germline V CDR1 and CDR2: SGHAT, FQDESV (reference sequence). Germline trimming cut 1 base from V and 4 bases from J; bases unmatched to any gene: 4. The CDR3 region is CASSLGGTGGGYGYTF. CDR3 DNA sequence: TGTGCCAGCAGCTTAGGAGGGACAGGGGGCGGCTATGGCTACACCTTC.

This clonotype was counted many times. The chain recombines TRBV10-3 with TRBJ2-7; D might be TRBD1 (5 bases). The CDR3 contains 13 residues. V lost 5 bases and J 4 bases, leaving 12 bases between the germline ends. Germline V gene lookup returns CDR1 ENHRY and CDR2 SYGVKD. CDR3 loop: CAISPTGDYEQYF. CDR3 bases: TGTGCCATCAGTCCAACAGGAGATTACGAGCAGTACTTC.

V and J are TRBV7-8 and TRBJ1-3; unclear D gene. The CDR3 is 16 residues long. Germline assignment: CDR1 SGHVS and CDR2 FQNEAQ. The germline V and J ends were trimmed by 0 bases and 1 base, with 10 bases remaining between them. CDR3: CASSLAYGNSGNTIYF. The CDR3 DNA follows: TGTGCCAGCAGCTTAGCGTACGGGAATTCTGGAAACACCATATATTTT.